Presented here are 14 T cell receptor beta chains from one specimen sequenced in a study of T cell changes during pregnancy in multiple sclerosis. The protocol was immunoSEQ multiplex PCR, while the TCRdb copy is restricted to in-frame clones and leaves out a portion. The sample yields some 70,000 clones, approximately 92% seen once. The material sequenced was peripheral blood, taken after pregnancy. All receptors come from a female donor in good health, enrolled as a control in a pregnancy study.

The V and J genes are TRBV5-8 and TRBJ1-4; 9 nucleotides line up with TRBD1. Germline CDR1 is SGHTS and CDR2 is YDEGEE. Losses at the gene ends were 4 bases for V and 7 bases for J; bases not matched to a gene: 8. The CDR3 has 15 residues. The DNA for the CDR3 is TGTGCCAGCAGCGGTGGACAGGGGCGGCGTGAAAAACTGTTTTTT. Amino acid sequence: CASSGGQGRREKLFF.

Here the CDR3 DNA reads TGTGCCTGGAGTGTATCCTCGGGACAGGGGATACGAGGCTACACCTTC. It codes for CAWSVSSGQGIRGYTF. V usage is TRBV30 and J usage is TRBJ1-2; TRBD1 matches 10 bases. This CDR3 has 16 amino acids. Per the germline V gene, CDR1 is GTSNPN and CDR2 is SVGIG (reference sequence). V shed 0 bases, J shed 8 bases, and the junction held 12 bases outside the gene matches.

The chain has TRBV5-8 and TRBJ2-3; D possibly corresponds to TRBD1 (5 bases). The CDR3 has 15 amino acids. Germline V lookup: CDR1 SGHTS, CDR2 YDEGEE. Trimming took 0 bases from V and 0 from J, leaving 8 bases between them. The CDR3 protein is CASSLGGWSTDTQYF. The CDR3, as DNA: TGTGCCAGCAGCTTGGGGGGCTGGAGCACAGATACGCAGTATTTT.

Only a few counts were recorded for this clone. This sequence joins TRBV20-1 and TRBJ2-2, with D uncertain. CDR3 size: 10 residues. Trimming took off 3 bases at V and 8 bases at J, with 4 bases between the two ends. Per germline, CDR1 DFQATT and CDR2 SNEGSKA (reference sequence). The CDR3 here is CSARSGELFF. In DNA form, the CDR3 reads TGCAGTGCTAGGAGTGGGGAGCTGTTTTTT.

V usage is TRBV10-3 and J usage is TRBJ2-2; 8 nucleotides line up with TRBD1. V lost 4 bases to trimming and J lost 4 bases; unmatched junction nucleotides: 8. Germline loops: CDR1 ENHRY, CDR2 SYGVKD. This CDR3 region has 16 residues. The CDR3 coding sequence is TGTGCCATCAGTGCGACCGCAGGGGGCGTCACCGGGGAGCTGTTTTTT. Translation gives CAISATAGGVTGELFF.

V usage is TRBV29-1 and J usage is TRBJ2-1; D is possibly TRBD2 (5 bases). This CDR3 spans 14 amino acids. The V end was cut by 5 bases, the J end by 5 bases, with 16 bases between. The germline V gene encodes CDR1 SQVTM and CDR2 ANQGSEA. The CDR3 coding sequence is TGCAGCGTTTCCGGGGTCGAAGCGAACAATGAGCAGTTCTTC. Residues: CSVSGVEANNEQFF.

The V call is TRBV15, the J call TRBJ2-1; TRBD1 agrees at 10 bases. V shed 8 bases, J shed 8 bases, and the junction held 9 bases outside the gene matches. Germline lookup yields CDR1 LNHNV and CDR2 YYDKDF (reference sequence). This CDR3 comprises 14 residues. The CDR3 nucleotides read TGTGCCACCTCGGACAGGGGGTATATCGATGAGCAGTTCTTC. It codes for CATSDRGYIDEQFF. The variable domain in full, completed from reference TRBV15 and TRBJ2-1, reads DAMVIQNPRYQVTQFGKPVTLSCSQTLNHNVMYWYQQKSSQAPKLLFHYYDKDFNNEADTPDNFQSRRPNTSFCFLDIRSPGLGDTAMYLCATSDRGYIDEQFFGPGTRLTVL.

The chain links TRBV4-3 to TRBJ2-5, with 8 positions matching TRBD2. The CDR3 contains 15 residues. V trimming: 4 bases; J trimming: 0 bases; junction bases outside the gene matches: 4. The germline V gene has CDR1 LGHNA and CDR2 YSLEER. CDR3 bases: TGCGCCAGCAGCCTTGAGCGGGAGTACCAAGAGACCCAGTACTTC. Its protein is CASSLEREYQETQYF.

The CDR3 DNA is TGTGCCAGTGGGACTTATGAGCAGTTCTTC. Amino acid sequence: CASGTYEQFF. This rearrangement joins TRBV19 to TRBJ2-1; weak D call: TRBD2 (6 bases). The CDR3 is made up of 10 amino acids. Germline lookup yields CDR1 LNHDA and CDR2 SQIVND (reference sequence). V dropped 8 bases and J dropped 8 bases, with 7 bases sitting between them.

The rearrangement links TRBV7-8 to TRBJ1-5; D is uncertain. The CDR3 contains 15 residues. V lost 2 bases to trimming and J lost 6 bases, with 14 bases between them. In germline, CDR1 is SGHVS, CDR2 FQNEAQ. CDR3 sequence: CASSLTAASGQPQHF. The CDR3 nucleotides are TGTGCCAGCAGCTTAACTGCCGCTTCAGGTCAGCCCCAGCATTTT.

This sequence joins TRBV7-2 and TRBJ2-7, with D perhaps matching TRBD2 (5 bases). V gave up 5 bases and J gave up 1 base, with 12 bases separating them. This CDR3 is built from 14 residues. The germline V gene has CDR1 SGHTA and CDR2 FQGNSA. The chain's CDR3 is CASSLLGDSYEQYF. DNA of the CDR3: TGTGCCAGCAGCCTCCTCGGGGATTCCTACGAGCAGTACTTC.

The genes are TRBV4-1 and TRBJ1-5; D remains unclear. Germline CDR1 MGHRA, CDR2 YSYEKL. This CDR3 is 14 amino acids long. With 0 bases removed from V and 3 bases from J, the gap between germline ends came to 6 bases. CDR3 DNA: TGCGCCAGCAGCCAAGATAGATTCAATCAGCCCCAGCATTTT. It is translated as CASSQDRFNQPQHF.

This rearrangement joins TRBV6-1 to TRBJ2-1; 10 positions agree with TRBD1. Germline CDR1 is MNHNS and CDR2 is SASEGT. The CDR3 sequence is 15 residues long. The V gene end was trimmed by 3 bases and the J gene end by 8 bases; junction bases not matched to a gene: 7. The CDR3, as DNA: TGTGCCAGCAGTGACCCCGGGACAGGGGAGGATGAGCAGTTCTTC. Amino acid sequence: CASSDPGTGEDEQFF.

This chain connects TRBV7-2 to TRBJ1-3; no definite D call. Germline V CDR1 and CDR2: SGHTA, FQGNSA. Between the trimmed V and J ends, which lost 0 bases and 4 bases, there was a span of 13 bases. The CDR3 has 16 amino acids. CDR3 in DNA: TGTGCCAGCAGCTTAGCGGCACAGCTCTCAGGAAACACCATATATTTT. It encodes CASSLAAQLSGNTIYF.